This paragraph reports one T cell receptor beta chain. The sample holds a few counts of this clonotype. This receptor's antigen is unknown. The sample holds no much larger clone one base away, and base qualities are not on file. The treatment or condition label here, explained by the study, means: approximately 10-day PBMC culture with coronavirus spike peptide pools or control peptides (ViraFEST assay). The study used the ViraFEST assay, which expanded antigen-specific T cells with peptide pools and then identified expanded clonotypes by TCR sequencing. The convalescent patients' positive SARS-CoV-2 PCR tests were from March to December 2020, which was before the Alpha, Beta and Delta variants emerged in the United States. Each well held two million PBMCs cultured with roughly 10 ug/ml peptide pools in IMDM containing approximately 5% human AB serum and approximately 10 IU/ml IL-2. Half of the culture medium was replaced with fresh IL-2-containing medium on days 3 and 7. Once the cells had been in culture for ten to eleven days, the EasySep CD4+ T cell isolation kit was used to isolate CD4+ T cells by negative selection. Ficoll-Paque Plus gradient centrifugation was used to isolate PBMCs from whole blood, and the isolated PBMCs were then either used fresh or cryopreserved at -140C. In general, triplicate wells were set up for every culture condition.

The data stem from a study of vaccination and CD4 T cells after COVID-19 (dated by TCRdb to the early 2020s). For context, the study as a whole: Convalescent patients had a positive SARS-CoV-2 result on nasal swab PCR, and of these patients, several had mild disease and one had severe disease. The convalescent cohort comprised six males and four females, including two Hispanic individuals, seven Caucasians, two Asians and one multiracial person. Two doses of either the Pfizer-BioNTech BNT162b2 vaccine (n=8) or the Moderna mRNA-1273 vaccine (n=2) were administered to participants. Post-COVID blood samples were collected from convalescent patients a median of roughly 100 days after diagnosis, with a range of about 30 to 180 days. Post-vaccine blood samples were obtained a median of around 74 days after the second vaccine dose, with a range of roughly 12 to 250 days. The cultures were stimulated with overlapping spike peptide pools from SARS-CoV-2 and from the common cold coronaviruses HCoV-NL63, HCoV-OC43 and HCoV-229E. Control cultures used a CEFX viral epitope pool as positive control, an HIV-1 Nef peptide pool as negative control, or no peptide. The spike-specific CD4+ TCR repertoire was compared before and after mRNA vaccination in approximately ten COVID-19 convalescent patients and a handful of infection-naive healthy vaccine recipients.

The paper as a whole reports these results and caveats: The median number of SARS-CoV-2-reactive clonotypes rose from approximately 20 after infection to 38 after vaccination, but the change was not significant. Among the post-vaccine SARS-CoV-2-reactive clones in convalescent patients, a median around 90% showed up only after vaccination, which suggests vaccine-specific priming. In convalescent patients, nearly all vaccine-specific clones (304 of 307) were found to be mono-reactive for SARS-CoV-2 spike rather than cross-reactive with common cold coronaviruses. The study included relatively few convalescent patients and did not analyze early timepoints after natural infection.

The germline V gene encodes CDR1 MDHEN and CDR2 SYDVKM. Ends trimmed: V by 2 bases, J by 3 bases; bases unmatched to a gene: 5. The CDR3 runs 15 amino acids, cysteine and phenylalanine included. Solely the CDR3 DNA is kept, with 45 bases framed from the first base. The protocol used for the library was PCR. At the Johns Hopkins FTIC core, DNA from the cultured CD4+ T cells underwent TCR sequencing with the Oncomine TCR Beta short-read assay. The QIAamp micro DNA kit was used to extract genomic DNA from the cultured CD4+ T cells. Oncomine TCR Beta libraries made from cultured CD4+ T cells were pooled using unique dual indexes and sequenced on an Illumina iSeq 100. The study's own analysis went as follows. Non-productive sequences were filtered out, and CDR3s that did not start with C, did not end with F or W, or were shorter than 7 amino acids were discarded. The MANAFEST web application was used to identify antigen-specific clonotypes by comparing peptide-stimulated wells against reference wells and other culture wells. An FDR below 0.05, an odds ratio above 5, and a productive frequency above 0.1% in at least two of three replicate wells were required for clones to be considered positive. Clonotypes that were significantly expanded in both SARS-CoV-2 spike wells and at least one common cold coronavirus spike condition were defined as cross-reactive. CDR3 homology was assessed with Levenshtein distances (stringdist) and unrooted phylogenetic trees (ape) in R version 3.6.1. Using fastp trimming at Q25 and MiXCR clonotype assembly, TCRdb reanalyzed the public sequencing data and kept in-frame beta chains. Duplicate CDR3 protein sequences are folded into a single record with the most common DNA and genes. For this entry, the V and J calls and clone size follow TCRdb and not the study's own pipeline. Present in this sample are roughly 9,900 distinct CDR3 sequences, roughly 28% of which were seen just once. 8.8% of the sample is in the top ten clones.

The chain is assembled from TRBV28 and TRBJ2-7, with 9 bases aligning to TRBD1. The source of this sequence is a human donor who had recovered from COVID-19. The sequenced sample consisted of CD4+ T cells from blood, cultured in vitro. The CDR3 amino acid sequence is: CASSLGGTGIYEQYF. The bases read TGTGCCAGCAGTTTAGGTGGGACAGGGATCTACGAGCAGTACTTC.